The 15 T cell receptor beta chains below were found in one sample sequenced in a study of blood T cell repertoires in COVID-19. Only in-frame clones appear in the TCRdb table, and some are missing; sequencing was by immunoSEQ multiplex PCR. The sample consists of over 25,000 clones, around 91% of them appearing once. The sample was peripheral blood. These receptors came from an older man with active or convalescent COVID-19.

The chain combines TRBV4-2 with TRBJ1-1; D may be TRBD1 (6 bases). The CDR3 extends over 14 amino acids. Germline V gene sequence: CDR1 LGHNA, CDR2 YNFKEQ. V dropped 7 bases and J dropped 6 bases, with 18 bases sitting between them. In DNA, the CDR3 is TGTGCCAGCACCCCTACAGGGAAGGGTCCTGAAGCTTTCTTT. Encoded protein: CASTPTGKGPEAFF.

The chain joins TRBV5-1 to TRBJ1-1, with D possibly TRBD1 on 6 matching bases. This CDR3 has 14 amino acids. Trimming removed 4 bases at V and 2 bases at J, with 12 bases between. CDR1 SGHRS and CDR2 YFSETQ come from the germline V gene. CDR3 coding DNA: TGCGCCAGCAGCGACTACAGGGCAAACACTGAAGCTTTCTTT. Translation: CASSDYRANTEAFF.

The J gene is TRBJ1-3, the V gene TRBV5-4; possible D gene TRBD1, 6 bases. The germline V gene has CDR1 SGHNT and CDR2 YYREEE (reference sequence). The CDR3 runs to 15 residues. V lost 0 bases, J lost 2 bases, and 9 bases lay in between. CDR3 sequence: CASSLVGAAGNTIYF. DNA for the CDR3: TGTGCCAGCAGCTTGGTGGGGGCCGCTGGAAACACCATATATTTT.

This clone was found once. V is TRBV18 and J is TRBJ1-6; 7 bases agree with TRBD1. The trim removed 2 bases at V and 8 bases at J, leaving 9 bases unmatched. In germline, CDR1 is KGHSH, CDR2 LQKENI. The CDR3 covers 16 residues. This CDR3 reads CASSPIPTGKDSPLHF. The CDR3 bases are TGTGCCAGCTCACCAATACCGACAGGGAAGGATTCACCCCTCCACTTT. Full variable domain (rest looked up from reference TRBV18 and TRBJ1-6): NAGVMQNPRHLVRRRGQEARLRCSPMKGHSHVYWYRQLPEEGLKFMVYLQKENIIDESGMPKERFSAEFPKEGPSILRIQQVVRGDSAAYFCASSPIPTGKDSPLHFGNGTRLTVT.

V gene TRBV12-3 or TRBV12-4 combines with J gene TRBJ1-5; D ambiguous. The CDR3 has 13 residues. V dropped 7 bases and J dropped 2 bases, with 9 bases sitting between them. In DNA, the CDR3 is TGTGCCAGCACCCCCCAGGGCAATCAGCCCCAGCATTTT. This encodes CASTPQGNQPQHF.

The gene calls are TRBV6-6 and TRBJ2-1; a weak D match, TRBD2 (6 bases). Germline V gives CDR1 MNHNY, CDR2 SVGAGI (reference sequence). The V end was cut by 6 bases, the J end by 7 bases, with 19 bases between. CDR3 length: 15 residues. The CDR3 spells CASSPGTLLGNEQFF. Written as DNA, the CDR3 is TGTGCCAGCAGCCCCGGGACTCTCTTAGGAAATGAGCAGTTCTTC.

In DNA form, the CDR3 reads TGCGCCAGCAGCTTGGGAGGAGGGGGCTGGAATGGCTACACCTTC. Its protein product is CASSLGGGGWNGYTF. This sequence joins TRBV5-1 and TRBJ1-2; 7 bases line up with TRBD1. The CDR3 covers 15 residues. V lost 0 bases to trimming and J lost 6 bases; unmatched junction nucleotides: 8. Germline CDR1 and CDR2: SGHRS and YFSETQ.

The CDR3 loop is CASSQGQAQETQYF. CDR3 sequence (DNA): TGTGCCAGCAGCCAAGGACAGGCCCAAGAGACCCAGTACTTC. The genes are TRBV5-4 and TRBJ2-5; 7 nucleotides align to TRBD1. V shed 4 bases, J shed 1 base, and the junction held 4 bases outside the gene matches. CDR3 size: 14 residues. CDR1 and CDR2 from the germline V gene are SGHNT and YYREEE (reference sequence). Supplemented by reference TRBV5-4 and TRBJ2-5, the full variable domain reads ETGVTQSPTHLIKTRGQQVTLRCSSQSGHNTVSWYQQALGQGPQFIFQYYREEENGRGNFPPRFSGLQFPNYSSELNVNALELDDSALYLCASSQGQAQETQYFGPGTRLLVL.

This rearrangement joins TRBV9 to TRBJ2-7; 11 bases match TRBD2. The trim removed 0 bases at V and 4 bases at J, leaving 3 bases unmatched. The germline V gene encodes CDR1 SGDLS and CDR2 YYNGEE. CDR3 size: 15 residues. CDR3 bases: TGTGCCAGCAGCGTAGGACTAGCGGGGTCTTACGAGCAGTACTTC. It codes for CASSVGLAGSYEQYF.

This rearrangement joins TRBV28 to TRBJ1-1, with D possibly matching TRBD1 (5 bases). There are 18 residues in the CDR3. Germline loops: CDR1 MDHEN, CDR2 SYDVKM. The germline V and J ends were trimmed by 5 bases and 0 bases, with 22 bases remaining between them. CDR3 residues: CASSPLLVQGTMNTEAFF. The DNA of the CDR3 is TGTGCCAGCAGTCCCCTACTGGTGCAGGGTACTATGAACACTGAAGCTTTCTTT.

The chain links TRBV10-3 to TRBJ2-7; TRBD1 is a possible D gene (5 bases). V gave up 2 bases and J gave up 7 bases, with 12 bases separating them. This CDR3 comprises 13 residues. Per germline, CDR1 ENHRY and CDR2 SYGVKD. The CDR3 loop is CAISEEAPGEQYF. In DNA form, the CDR3 reads TGTGCCATCAGTGAGGAGGCCCCAGGGGAGCAGTACTTC.

This rearrangement joins TRBV18 to TRBJ1-1; D remains unclear. Trimming cost V 3 bases and J 9 bases, with 14 bases left between them. Germline V gives CDR1 KGHSH, CDR2 LQKENI. This CDR3 region has 13 residues. CDR3: CASSPSYRDKAFF. The DNA of the CDR3 is TGTGCCAGCTCACCCTCCTACCGAGATAAAGCTTTCTTT.

J is TRBJ1-3 and V is TRBV20-1, with TRBD1 as a possible D gene (6 bases). The CDR3 totals 14 residues. Germline assignment: CDR1 DFQATT and CDR2 SNEGSKA (reference sequence). V lost 3 bases and J lost 0, with 9 bases in between. CDR3 loop: CSASRGSSGNTIYF. The CDR3 region has the DNA TGCAGTGCTAGTAGGGGGAGCTCTGGAAACACCATATATTTT.

V gene TRBV27 combines with J gene TRBJ1-1, with D unclear. Trimming removed 2 bases from V and 1 base from J, with 5 bases in between. Germline loops: CDR1 MNHEY, CDR2 SMNVEV (reference sequence). CDR3 length: 13 residues. The CDR3 bases are TGTGCCAGCAGTTTAGCCAGGAACACTGAAGCTTTCTTT. The encoded protein is CASSLARNTEAFF.

The V gene is TRBV5-5, the J gene TRBJ2-7, with 8 bases matching TRBD1. Germline V gene data show CDR1 as SGHKS and CDR2 as YYEKEE (reference sequence). The CDR3 is 18 amino acids. V dropped 0 bases and J dropped 2; count of bases not matched to a gene: 13. CDR3: CASSLVVAGGAPTYEQYF. The CDR3 bases are TGTGCCAGCAGCTTGGTAGTGGCAGGGGGCGCCCCTACCTACGAGCAGTACTTC.